The rows below give T cell receptor beta chains drawn from one sample of a study of OX40 agonist ivuxolimab in advanced cancers. The table came from immunoSEQ multiplex PCR; TCRdb's copy has only in-frame clones and leaves some out. The sample holds some 15,000 clones, roughly 81% seen once. The sample in question was CD4+ or CD8+ T cells sorted from blood, obtained in a trial of the OX40 agonist ivuxolimab. These TCRs come from an adult with an advanced solid tumor such as melanoma, head and neck, liver or kidney cancer. The CDR3 runs from the conserved cysteine through the conserved F or W. A D gene is named only where the DNA matches it firmly. For some rows the clone size is stated as once, few or many, or as a class when expanded; others skip it.

once,TRBJ1-6,TRBV27,.,TGTGCCAGCAGTTTCGGGACGGAAAATTCACCCCTCCACTTT,CASSFGTENSPLHF
.,TRBJ2-2,TRBV10-3,.,TGTGCCATCACGGAGCCGAACACCGGGGAGCTGTTTTTT,CAITEPNTGELFF
.,TRBJ2-7,TRBV19,TRBD1,TGTGCCAGTAGCGCCGGGACAGGGGGGACCTACGAGCAGTACTTC,CASSAGTGGTYEQYF
.,TRBJ2-1,TRBV19,.,TGTGCCAGTAGCGAAACAGCTTCCTACAATGAGCAGTTCTTC,CASSETASYNEQFF
.,TRBJ1-5,TRBV19,.,TGTGCCAGTAGTATAAACGGGGCCGCCAATCAGCCCCAGCATTTT,CASSINGAANQPQHF
.,TRBJ1-1,TRBV28,.,TGTGCCAGCAGTTTATCGGGGAGAACTGAAGCTTTCTTT,CASSLSGRTEAFF
few,TRBJ2-7,TRBV11-2,.,TGTGCCAGCAGCTTAGTCACGACTCGCTCTTCGCAGTACGAGCAGTACTTC,CASSLVTTRSSQYEQYF
once,TRBJ2-7,TRBV5-6,.,TGTGCCAGCAGTTGGGGGACACCCTACGAGCAGTACTTC,CASSWGTPYEQYF
.,TRBJ2-1,TRBV11-2,.,TGTGCCAGCACCCTGGACCTACCCGCCTACAATGAGCAGTTCTTC,CASTLDLPAYNEQFF
.,TRBJ1-5,TRBV27,.,TGTGCCAGCAGTTTGCTGGGAGTTAGCAATCAGCCCCAGCATTTT,CASSLLGVSNQPQHF
.,TRBJ2-3,TRBV27,TRBD2,TGTGCCAGCAGTCTTAGCGGGAGGGCAGATACGCAGTATTTT,CASSLSGRADTQYF
.,TRBJ1-4,TRBV5-6,.,TGTGCCAGCAGCTCAGGGGCCCTTAATGAAAAACTGTTTTTT,CASSSGALNEKLFF
many,TRBJ2-3,TRBV19,TRBD1,TGTGCTACCGTAGGACAGGGGCGGGGGAGCACAGATACGCAGTATTTT,CATVGQGRGSTDTQYF
.,TRBJ2-2,TRBV7-8,.,TGTGCCAGCAGCTTAGTAGGGGGGGCGACCGGGGAGCTGTTTTTT,CASSLVGGATGELFF
.,TRBJ2-3,TRBV27,TRBD2,TGTGCCAGCAGTTTATTGGGCCCGGGGTGGGGACTAGCGGGAGAGTCTCCTAGCACAGATACGCAGTATTTT,CASSLLGPGWGLAGESPSTDTQYF
.,TRBJ1-5,TRBV27,.,TGTGCCAGCGGGGACACTAGCAATCAGCCCCAGCATTTT,CASGDTSNQPQHF
.,TRBJ2-3,TRBV5-4,.,TGTGCCAGCAGCTTCCCCCGGAAAGATACGCAGTATTTT,CASSFPRKDTQYF
.,TRBJ2-4,TRBV4-2,TRBD1,TGTGCCAGCAGCCCACGGACAGGGGGCATTGTAAACATTCAGTACTTC,CASSPRTGGIVNIQYF
.,TRBJ2-2,TRBV6-4,.,TGTGCCAGCAGTGCCGATGGAGACACCGGGGAGCTGTTTTTT,CASSADGDTGELFF
.,TRBJ2-7,TRBV7-6,TRBD2,TGTGCCAGCAGCTCAGACCCTAGCGGGGGGGCCAAAAGCATCTACGAGCAGTACTTC,CASSSDPSGGAKSIYEQYF
.,TRBJ2-3,TRBV25-1,.,TGTGCCAGCAGTGAGGAGGCAAATACGCAGTATTTT,CASSEEANTQYF
.,TRBJ2-2,TRBV2,.,TGTGCCAGCAGTCACCAGAACACCGGGGAGCTGTTTTTT,CASSHQNTGELFF
few,TRBJ2-3,TRBV29-1,.,TGCAGCGTTGACGTCGGGAGCACAGATACGCAGTATTTT,CSVDVGSTDTQYF
few,TRBJ1-3,TRBV28,.,TGTGCCAGCAGTTTATTAAGGGGTGGTGGAAACACCATATATTTT,CASSLLRGGGNTIYF
.,TRBJ2-3,TRBV27,.,TGTGCCAGCAGTTTATCGGGACTTACTTATATCACAGATACGCAGTATTTT,CASSLSGLTYITDTQYF
few,TRBJ2-7,TRBV15,.,TGTGCCACCAGCAGAGATCGGCTAGCGCGTCACTCCTACGAGCAGTACTTC,CATSRDRLARHSYEQYF
.,TRBJ1-6,TRBV6-5,.,TGTGCCAGCAGTTATTTGGATAATTCACCCCTCCACTTT,CASSYLDNSPLHF
.,TRBJ1-4,TRBV7-9,TRBD1,TGTGCCAGCAGCCCCCCGGACAGGGTTGGGGAAAAACTGTTTTTT,CASSPPDRVGEKLFF
few,TRBJ2-7,TRBV27,TRBD1,TGTGCCAGCAGTTACGACAGGGGGCTCGAGCAGTACTTC,CASSYDRGLEQYF
.,TRBJ1-6,TRBV7-9,.,TGTGCCAGCAGCGGTCAGGGTTCACCCCTCCACTTT,CASSGQGSPLHF
few,TRBJ1-1,TRBV15,.,TGTGCCACCAGCAGAGATCGAGGTTTGCGGAACACTGAAGCTTTCTTT,CATSRDRGLRNTEAFF
.,TRBJ2-7,TRBV7-6,.,TGTGCCAGCAGCTCCGGGACCACCTCGTACGAGCAGTACTTC,CASSSGTTSYEQYF
.,TRBJ2-4,TRBV7-2,TRBD1,TGTGCCAGCAGCCCTGGACAGGGGGCGTACATTCAGTACTTC,CASSPGQGAYIQYF
.,TRBJ1-1,TRBV29-1,.,TGCGGCACCTACAGGGCAATGAACACTGAAGCTTTCTTT,CGTYRAMNTEAFF
.,TRBJ1-2,TRBV27,.,TGTGCCAGCAGTTTAGGAAGTGACAGACCCTATGGCTACACCTTC,CASSLGSDRPYGYTF
.,TRBJ2-5,TRBV5-6,TRBD2,TGTGCCAGCAGTTTTGGACTAGCGGGAGGTGAGACCCAGTACTTC,CASSFGLAGGETQYF
.,TRBJ2-5,TRBV7-9,TRBD1,TGTGCCAGCAGTCCATCCGGGACAGAGTACCAAGAGACCCAGTACTTC,CASSPSGTEYQETQYF
.,TRBJ1-5,TRBV27,TRBD1,TGTGCCACCCAGGACAGGGAGCAGGGCAATCAGCCCCAGCATTTT,CATQDREQGNQPQHF
.,TRBJ2-7,TRBV9,TRBD2,TGTGCCAGCAGCGTAGGCGGGGGGACCTACGAGCAGTACTTC,CASSVGGGTYEQYF
many,TRBJ2-7,TRBV6-1,.,TGTGCCAGCTCACCACCGTTCACCTACGAGCAGTACTTC,CASSPPFTYEQYF
.,TRBJ2-2,TRBV6-1,.,TGTGCCAGCAGTGACTACAGGGATGTCGGGGAGCTGTTTTTT,CASSDYRDVGELFF
.,TRBJ2-7,TRBV2,.,TGTGCCAGCAGTGGGGGTATAGATAGCTCCTACGAGCAGTACTTC,CASSGGIDSSYEQYF
.,TRBJ2-1,TRBV27,.,TGTGCCAGCAGTTCCTCGCGTTACAATGAGCAGTTCTTC,CASSSSRYNEQFF
.,TRBJ1-1,TRBV19,TRBD1,TGTGCCAGTATAGGGGGCGATCTGCACACTGAAGCTTTCTTT,CASIGGDLHTEAFF
few,TRBJ2-7,TRBV28,TRBD2,TGTGCCAGCGGCTCTCGCGGGAGCTACGAGCAGTACTTC,CASGSRGSYEQYF
.,TRBJ2-4,TRBV7-2,.,TGTGCCAGCAGCTCCCTCAGGGAGGACAAAAACATTCAGTACTTC,CASSSLREDKNIQYF
.,TRBJ1-2,TRBV7-1,TRBD1,TGTGCCAGCAGCTTAGGACAGGGGGGCTATGGCTACACCTTC,CASSLGQGGYGYTF
.,TRBJ1-1,TRBV15,.,TGTGCCACCAGCAGAGCGGTGGAGTTGAACACTGAAGCTTTCTTT,CATSRAVELNTEAFF
.,TRBJ2-2,TRBV5-4,.,TGTGCCAGCAGCCAAAGAGAGAACACCGGGGAGCTGTTTTTT,CASSQRENTGELFF
.,TRBJ1-6,TRBV7-6,TRBD1,TGTGCCAGCAGCGTCGGGACAGGGGTTAATTCACCCCTCCACTTT,CASSVGTGVNSPLHF
.,TRBJ2-7,TRBV7-9,.,TGTGCCAGCAGCCACGGACCCTACGAGCAGTACTTC,CASSHGPYEQYF
few,TRBJ2-7,TRBV25-1,TRBD1,TGTGCCAGCAGTGAAACCGTCGGGACAGGGGGTTCCTACGAGCAGTACTTC,CASSETVGTGGSYEQYF